This T cell receptor beta chain emerged from a study of blood T cell repertoires in COVID-19. Across the study: Some COVID-19 samples were acute and others convalescent; all came from the United States, Italy and Spain. Nucleic acid was either cDNA or gDNA, and it came from T cells, B-cell-depleted T cells, or PBMCs.

In this sample, this clone turned up a few times. Authors' data handling: Amplifying reference gene primers gave estimates of nucleated cell counts. Assay: immunoSEQ multiplex PCR; the TCRdb copy retains only in-frame clones and omits some. Clone size and the V and J calls come from that table; the DNA yielded D and trimming. The data contain 150,000 to 200,000 clones, approximately 80% of them seen just once; the ten biggest clones take up about a tenth. This CDR3 is 16 amino acids long. V shed 3 bases and J shed 6 bases, with 17 bases lying between them. Germline-derived CDR1 and CDR2 are SGHDN and FVKESK.

The chain is built from TRBV14 and TRBJ1-4, with unresolved D. The sample comprised peripheral blood. This receptor was obtained from a human donor in a cohort sampled during active COVID-19. The CDR3: CASSQENSGIYEKLFF. CDR3 in DNA: TGTGCCAGCAGCCAGGAGAACTCGGGTATTTATGAAAAACTGTTTTTT.